This TCR beta chain appears in the sequencing data of a study of blood T cell repertoires in COVID-19 (TCRdb year 2020). Study-wide context: The collaborator samples originated in the United States, Italy and Spain and spanned the acute and convalescent phases of COVID-19. The prospective study material was composed of cDNA or gDNA derived from T cells, B-cell-depleted T cells, or PBMCs. Subjects who had been exposed to COVID-19, were actively infected with it, or had recovered from it provided the deeply sampled blood TCRbeta repertoires that made up the dataset. The repertoires were released in a freely available public database meant as a resource for research on the immune response to SARS-CoV-2. The samples were drawn from two sources: the first 160 participants of the ongoing ImmuneRACE study, and fewer than 1,500 subjects contributed by 6 global collaborators. The sample metadata nearly always contained a de-identified subject ID, COVID-19 status, age in years and sex. Where available, HLA class I and class II types were obtained from metadata supplied by the sample provider rather than from assay-based typing.

The immunoSEQ Assay, a bias-controlled multiplex PCR, was used to amplify TCRbeta CDR3 regions from genomic DNA. The study's processing was this. The number of nucleated cells in each sample was estimated from the amplification of reference gene primers within the assay. To quantify the absolute abundance of each unique TCRbeta CDR3 rearrangement, sequence reads were collapsed and filtered. Productive Simpson clonality was computed per sample as the square root of Simpson's diversity index over productive rearrangements. TCRdb took this table from immuneACCESS and kept in-frame rearrangements with V and J called. Such tables lack part of the clones; where checked against another copy, unresolved V genes explain under half of the gap, and the rest is unexplained. That table furnishes V, J and clone size, whereas the DNA furnished D and trimming. Recorded for this sample are about 200,000 clones; 80% to 90% of them occurred a single time. The top ten clones comprise 3.8% of the sample.

CDR1 and CDR2, looked up from the germline V gene, are MDHEN and SYDVKM. V sheds 4 bases and J sheds 4 bases, leaving 13 bases between their ends. The CDR3 numbers 14 residues from cysteine through phenylalanine. The read is trimmed to its CDR3 DNA, 42 bases read in frame from base 1. Participants in the prospective study were enrolled through a virtual design, were aged about 18 to 90 years, and lived in about two dozen United States geographic areas. Cohort assignment in the prospective study relied on participant-reported clinical history from a screening survey and a study questionnaire. In the prospective study, whole blood, serum and a nasopharyngeal or oropharyngeal swab were collected from each participant by mobile phlebotomists. Over a roughly two-month period, participants in the prospective study had the option of providing additional blood draws and questionnaires. Blood samples from the prospective study were shipped frozen or at room temperature prior to DNA extraction.

What the study reported, not specific to this receptor: The amount of clinical and demographic metadata varied by source and participant and was provided uncurated.

In regard to this clone: It has no known antigen specificity. Base qualities were left out, and no much larger clone turns up one base away.

This chain joins TRBV28 to TRBJ1-2, and the D gene may be TRBD1, 5 bases matching. This TCR derives from a woman aged 40 to 50 with acute COVID-19. The sequenced sample was PBMCs or T cells enriched from blood (not recorded which). The CDR3 protein is CASSSPGHFYGYTF. The sequenced DNA is TGTGCCAGCAGTTCCCCCGGACACTTCTATGGCTACACCTTC.